One T cell receptor (beta chain) is described in this entry. The identical CDR3 is also encoded by other nucleotide sequences in the sample. Sequencing used immunoSEQ multiplex PCR; TCRdb keeps in-frame clones, though not all of them. The table lists 110,000 or so clones, 89% of them singletons. The CDR3 loop spans 14 amino acids. Germline-derived CDR1 and CDR2 are SGHTA and FQGNSA. V was pared by 4 bases and J by 2 bases, with 11 bases between. The source of the sample is a study of T cell responses to AZD1222 COVID-19 vaccine. The TCR originated in an adult who received the AZD1222 COVID-19 vaccine. The chain employs TRBV7-2 and TRBJ1-2; maybe TRBD1 (6 bases). This material consisted of peripheral blood, taken 28 days after the second AZD1222 dose. Written as DNA, the CDR3 is TGTGCCAGCAGCTCATACAGGGAGAACTATGGCTACACCTTC. Encoded protein: CASSSYRENYGYTF.